The rows below give T cell receptor beta chains drawn from one sample of a study of OX40 agonist ivuxolimab in advanced cancers. Generated by immunoSEQ multiplex PCR, the TCRdb table keeps only in-frame clones and is missing some. The data show some 20,000 clones, under 95% seen once. The starting material was CD4+ or CD8+ T cells sorted from blood, obtained in a trial of the OX40 agonist ivuxolimab. These receptors were collected from an adult with an advanced solid tumor such as melanoma, head and neck, liver or kidney cancer. The CDR3 runs from the conserved cysteine through the conserved F or W. The D gene is left open where the match is weak. The size field is filled for only some rows; it gives once, few, many or a size class.

D	V	J	size	CDR3	DNA
-	TRBV5-6	TRBJ2-5	few	CASTDSSGTGTQYF	TGTGCCAGCACCGATTCTAGCGGGACAGGGACCCAGTACTTC
-	TRBV14	TRBJ2-2	once	CASSQAGMGTGELFF	TGTGCCAGCAGCCAAGCCGGGATGGGCACCGGGGAGCTGTTTTTT
-	TRBV5-1	TRBJ2-1	-	CASSSGDDNEQFF	TGCGCCAGCAGCTCGGGGGATGACAATGAGCAGTTCTTC
TRBD2	TRBV6-1	TRBJ2-3	-	CASSEATSGGSTDTQYF	TGTGCCAGCAGTGAAGCGACTAGCGGGGGTAGCACAGATACGCAGTATTTT
-	TRBV11-2	TRBJ2-5	-	CASSLGDRSQETQYF	TGTGCCAGCAGCTTAGGAGACAGGTCCCAAGAGACCCAGTACTTC
-	TRBV11-2	TRBJ2-7	-	CASSLAPTSHPSYEQYF	TGTGCCAGCAGCTTAGCCCCGACTAGTCATCCGTCCTACGAGCAGTACTTC
-	TRBV2	TRBJ2-7	-	CASSISGYEQYF	TGTGCCAGCAGTATTTCTGGTTACGAGCAGTACTTC
TRBD2	TRBV27	TRBJ2-7	-	CASSSTSGGSYEQYF	TGTGCCAGCAGTTCGACTAGCGGGGGGTCCTACGAGCAGTACTTC
-	TRBV10-2	TRBJ2-4	-	CASSEEVIGPKNIQYF	TGCGCCAGCAGTGAGGAGGTCATAGGACCCAAAAACATTCAGTACTTC
-	TRBV5-4	TRBJ1-1	once	CASSLRDTEAFF	TGTGCCAGCAGCTTGAGGGACACTGAAGCTTTCTTT
-	TRBV5-5	TRBJ2-7	-	CASSLAMDSRREYEQYF	TGTGCCAGCAGCTTGGCGATGGACTCCCGAAGGGAGTACGAGCAGTACTTC
TRBD1	TRBV6-5	TRBJ1-2	-	CASKVGQGGYGYTF	TGTGCCAGTAAAGTGGGACAGGGGGGCTATGGCTACACCTTC
TRBD2	TRBV7-9	TRBJ2-1	-	CASSPRGGVEQFF	TGTGCCAGCAGCCCTCGGGGGGGCGTTGAGCAGTTCTTC
-	TRBV27	TRBJ1-2	-	CASRRTGNYGYTF	TGTGCCAGCAGGAGAACAGGGAACTATGGCTACACCTTC